This T cell receptor beta chain was recorded in a study of regulatory T cells in long-lasting Graves disease. Time point here: newly diagnosed GD, antithyroid drugs for less than 3 months. From PBMCs, RNA was extracted and then used to make the TCR library. This clonotype was found a few times. Germline CDR1 SGHTS, CDR2 YDEGEE. The CDR3 runs 15 residues. V dropped 0 bases and J dropped 4 bases, with 11 bases sitting between them. Both iRepertoire HTBI primers and Arm-PCR of CDR3 regions were used to build the TCR beta libraries. TCRdb redid the calling of the multiplex PCR reads with MiXCR, one entry per CDR3 protein. The sample lists around 240,000 distinct CDR3 sequences, roughly 18% occurring once. This sample was also put to use in a study of T cells in Graves' hyperthyroidism and ophthalmopathy. According to that study: HTBI primers drove first-round RT-PCR of the TCR CDR3.

Sample: peripheral blood mononuclear cells (PBMCs), taken at new diagnosis, from a patient treated with antithyroid drugs. The V call is TRBV5-8, the J call TRBJ1-5, with D hard to call. This receptor was taken from a woman aged 30 to 39 with Graves disease. CDR3: CASSLAWGRNQPQHF. Written as DNA, the CDR3 is TGTGCCAGCAGCTTGGCCTGGGGTAGAAATCAGCCCCAGCATTTT.